This TCR beta chain was documented in a study of blood T cell repertoires in COVID-19. Across the study: COVID-19 samples collected from the United States, Italy and Spain covered acute and convalescent phases.

Generated by immunoSEQ multiplex PCR, the TCRdb table keeps only in-frame clones and is missing some. The repertoire includes hundreds of thousands of clones, about 80% of them detected once, and about 1.9% sits in the top ten. The CDR3 length is 14 residues. CDR1 is LGHDT and CDR2 is YNNKEL in the germline V gene (reference sequence). Trimming removed 1 base at V and 6 bases at J, with 10 bases between. The TCR was taken from a woman of 80 years or more with acute or convalescent COVID-19. The chain employs TRBV3-1 (or the pseudogene TRBV3-2) and TRBJ1-5, with D possibly TRBD1 on 6 matching bases. Sequencing was done on a sample of peripheral blood. CDR3 residues: CASSQAGVRQPQHF. The CDR3 DNA reads TGTGCCAGCAGCCAAGCAGGGGTCCGTCAGCCCCAGCATTTT.